This T cell receptor (beta chain) was profiled in a study of molecular identifiers for immune sequencing clone quantification. Turning to the study itself: In replicates, RNA taken from approximately 20,000 or 100,000 naive CD8 cells was divided five ways, and four portions underwent sequencing.

Library preparation followed earlier protocols using designated TCR primers. MiXCR, run by TCRdb on the PCR reads, gives a single entry per CDR3 protein. The sample records 300,000 to 400,000 distinct CDR3 sequences, around a fifth being singletons. Sorting defined naive CD8 T cells as CD8+CD4-CCR7+CD45RA+. This clonotype was seen many times. Its target is unknown. The study's findings and limits: Clonotypes surpassing 20 RNA copies contained over 97% of effector molecules, versus under 1% in naive cells.

The CDR3 spans 15 residues. The J segment lost 2 bases and the V segment lost 4 bases, leaving 7 bases of the junction unmatched. CDR1 is LGHNA and CDR2 is YSLEER in the germline V gene. V is TRBV4-3 and J is TRBJ2-7; 8 bases agree with TRBD2. This TCR came from a human donor in good health. Some libraries in this study had Jurkat cell RNA spiked in. Sequencing input: naive CD8+ T cells from blood, with Jurkat cell RNA spiked in. As for subset: FACS-sorted CD8+CD4-CCR7+CD45RA+ naive T cells. CDR3 sequence reads: CASSPNSGTAYEQYF. As DNA, the CDR3 is TGCGCCAGCAGCCCAAATAGCGGGACCGCCTACGAGCAGTACTTC.